The rows below give T cell receptor beta chains drawn from one sample of a study of blood T cell repertoires in COVID-19. Profiled with immunoSEQ multiplex PCR; TCRdb holds only in-frame clones, not every one. This table has under 200,000 clones, about four fifths appearing once. Sequencing used peripheral blood. Receptors originate from a man in his sixties with acute or convalescent COVID-19. CDR3s include the opening cysteine and the closing phenylalanine or tryptophan. Fields, in order: J gene, D gene, V gene, clone size, CDR3 protein, CDR3 DNA. D genes are given only for firm matches. Some rows mark clone size as missing; the rest say once, few, many or name a class of expanded clone.

J gene: TRBJ2-7; D gene: .; V gene: TRBV12-5; clone size: .; CDR3 protein: CARVDGTWGFSYEQYF; CDR3 DNA: TGTGCTAGAGTAGATGGGACATGGGGCTTCTCCTACGAGCAGTACTTC
J gene: TRBJ2-1; D gene: TRBD1; V gene: TRBV27; clone size: .; CDR3 protein: CASRRDRVSRSSYNEQFF; CDR3 DNA: TGTGCCAGCAGGCGGGACAGGGTGTCCCGGAGCTCCTACAATGAGCAGTTCTTC
J gene: TRBJ2-1; D gene: TRBD2; V gene: TRBV7-9; clone size: few; CDR3 protein: CASSAKATSGLYNEQFF; CDR3 DNA: TGTGCCAGCAGCGCAAAGGCGACTAGCGGGTTGTACAATGAGCAGTTCTTC
J gene: TRBJ1-1; D gene: TRBD1; V gene: TRBV5-1; clone size: .; CDR3 protein: CASSSDRSAFF; CDR3 DNA: TGCGCCAGCAGCTCGGACAGGAGTGCTTTCTTT
J gene: TRBJ1-3; D gene: .; V gene: TRBV15; clone size: few; CDR3 protein: CATSRDHRALGNTIYF; CDR3 DNA: TGTGCCACCAGCAGGGACCACAGGGCCCTCGGAAACACCATATATTTT
J gene: TRBJ2-1; D gene: TRBD2; V gene: TRBV5-4; clone size: few; CDR3 protein: CASSFGSSGIYNEQFF; CDR3 DNA: TGTGCCAGCAGCTTTGGTTCTAGCGGGATCTACAATGAGCAGTTCTTC
J gene: TRBJ2-5; D gene: .; V gene: TRBV15; clone size: .; CDR3 protein: CATSRDKETQYF; CDR3 DNA: TGTGCCACCAGCAGAGATAAAGAGACCCAGTACTTC
J gene: TRBJ2-5; D gene: .; V gene: TRBV21-1; clone size: .; CDR3 protein: CASSKARDIQETQYF; CDR3 DNA: TGTGCCAGCAGCAAAGCCAGGGACATTCAAGAGACCCAGTACTTC
J gene: TRBJ2-5; D gene: TRBD1; V gene: TRBV14; clone size: .; CDR3 protein: CASSQNRGLIETQYF; CDR3 DNA: TGTGCCAGCAGCCAAAACAGGGGTTTGATCGAGACCCAGTACTTC
J gene: TRBJ1-1; D gene: .; V gene: TRBV5-1; clone size: .; CDR3 protein: CASSLTQGEAEAFF; CDR3 DNA: TGCGCCAGCAGCTTGACACAGGGAGAGGCTGAAGCTTTCTTT
J gene: TRBJ2-1; D gene: .; V gene: TRBV5-1; clone size: .; CDR3 protein: CASSSALGDNEQFF; CDR3 DNA: TGCGCCAGCAGCTCGGCGCTAGGGGACAATGAGCAGTTCTTC
J gene: TRBJ2-1; D gene: TRBD2; V gene: TRBV4-1; clone size: once; CDR3 protein: CASSQEARLAAYFGQFF; CDR3 DNA: TGCGCCAGCAGCCAAGAGGCAAGGCTAGCGGCATATTTCGGGCAGTTCTTC
J gene: TRBJ1-6; D gene: .; V gene: TRBV7-9; clone size: few; CDR3 protein: CASSLDSNNSPLHF; CDR3 DNA: TGTGCCAGCAGCTTGGACAGTAATAATTCACCCCTCCACTTT
J gene: TRBJ2-1; D gene: .; V gene: TRBV30; clone size: .; CDR3 protein: CAWRTPSSYNEQFF; CDR3 DNA: TGTGCCTGGAGGACTCCTAGCTCCTACAATGAGCAGTTCTTC